This is a list of T cell receptor beta chains from one sample in a study of blood T cell repertoires in COVID-19. The repertoire was sequenced with immunoSEQ multiplex PCR; TCRdb's copy has only in-frame clones and lacks some. Among 120,000 to 150,000 clones listed, around 85% were seen once. Material: peripheral blood. Every receptor here comes from a woman between 35 and 50 years old with active or convalescent COVID-19. Each CDR3 is given without its conserved first and last residue. A D gene is named only where the DNA matches it firmly.

TRBV27	.	12	TRBJ2-7	ASSSRGWGDEQY
TRBV28	TRBD1	11	TRBJ2-7	ASSRTGYYEQY
TRBV5-1	.	15	TRBJ1-6	ASSSEVGGIYNSPLH
TRBV24-1	.	14	TRBJ1-1	ATSTAGQGLPPGAF
TRBV4-3	.	13	TRBJ1-5	ASSQDWTEPQPQH
TRBV9	.	14	TRBJ1-2	ASSVTPGLANYGYT
TRBV28	TRBD1	9	TRBJ1-2	ATYRGHGYT
TRBV7-9	.	13	TRBJ1-6	ASSGQGLYNSPLH
TRBV6-1	TRBD1	12	TRBJ2-7	ASSEGRTGVEQY
TRBV27	.	14	TRBJ2-3	ASSLFSDSPPDTQY
TRBV27	TRBD1	16	TRBJ1-1	ASSFFGFGTGWNTEAF
TRBV28	.	12	TRBJ2-5	ASSLEVRQETQY
TRBV25-1	.	11	TRBJ1-2	ASGSGNYYGYT
TRBV5-1	TRBD1	13	TRBJ2-7	ASSLAQGVTYEQY
TRBV9	.	12	TRBJ2-3	ASSKYRDTDTQY
TRBV12-3/TRBV12-4	TRBD1	10	TRBJ1-2	ASRGQDMSYT
TRBV7-9	.	11	TRBJ2-3	ASSHGDKGAQY
TRBV6-5	.	13	TRBJ1-4	ASSLRHPAGEKLF
TRBV29-1	.	11	TRBJ2-5	SGGGQPQETQY
TRBV6-5	.	12	TRBJ1-5	ASSSGQSHQPQH
TRBV18	TRBD1	14	TRBJ1-2	ASSLHSTGRGDGYT
TRBV5-6	TRBD1	13	TRBJ1-1	ASPPGTDSNTEAF
TRBV5-6	TRBD1	14	TRBJ1-2	ASSFPGQAIGYGYT
TRBV5-1	TRBD1	15	TRBJ1-1	ASSSPRTGAMNTEAF
TRBV9	.	13	TRBJ1-1	ASSVDEGLNTEAF
TRBV6-5	TRBD1	12	TRBJ1-6	ASNWGDRSSPLH
TRBV6-6	.	14	TRBJ2-2	ASIRSAGSNTGELF
TRBV28	TRBD2	13	TRBJ2-3	ASSRRTGRLDTQY
TRBV11-3	TRBD1	12	TRBJ2-5	ASSRGQSQETQY
TRBV19	.	12	TRBJ1-4	ASRRGPTNEKLF
TRBV25-1	.	13	TRBJ2-7	ASSEGGTQDHEQY
TRBV5-4	.	13	TRBJ2-2	ASSRGWANTGELF
TRBV30	.	11	TRBJ1-1	AWSATGDTEAF
TRBV19	.	9	TRBJ2-1	ATFLQNEQF
TRBV2	.	14	TRBJ1-1	ASSEAQNLPGTEAF
TRBV6-6	TRBD1	14	TRBJ1-2	ASSYSSGTGIYGYT
TRBV18	.	11	TRBJ1-2	ASSPGTSYGYT
TRBV6-6	.	13	TRBJ1-2	ASSSGSDRNYGCT
TRBV7-2	TRBD1	13	TRBJ1-2	ASSLDFRGDYGYT
TRBV9	.	11	TRBJ1-3	ASSGGDRNTIY
TRBV5-4	TRBD1	14	TRBJ2-2	ASSQGTGGAAGELF
TRBV9	TRBD1	13	TRBJ2-7	ASSVGQGGPWEQY
TRBV4-3	.	17	TRBJ2-7	ASSLSTWREGVSNYEQY
TRBV30	TRBD2	14	TRBJ2-3	AWNQLALQASDTQY
TRBV28	TRBD1	14	TRBJ1-6	ASSFVQGATNSPLH
TRBV9	TRBD2	11	TRBJ2-5	ASSVDSGGTQY
TRBV7-2	.	11	TRBJ2-1	ASRYGLGDEQF
TRBV20-1	TRBD1	9	TRBJ1-2	SFDRGYGYT
TRBV7-6	.	8	TRBJ2-7	ASSPIEQY
TRBV7-9	.	13	TRBJ1-1	ASSLGGSGDTEAF
TRBV19	TRBD1	12	TRBJ1-5	ASTMGQGREPQH
TRBV10-3	.	12	TRBJ1-3	AISRGASGNTIY
TRBV28	.	15	TRBJ1-2	ASSLGPTDPVFYGYT